This record concerns one TCR beta chain sequence. Its cognate antigen is unknown. This sample was taken from a study of siplizumab effects on memory and regulatory T cells. Whole-study findings and limits: A significant reduction in alloreactive sequences traceable to unstimulated CD4+ memory cells was produced by siplizumab. The alloreactive clones that mapped to unstimulated subsets made up only a minor fraction.

Here immunoSEQ multiplex PCR was the method, and the copy in TCRdb shows in-frame clones only, minus some. The sample has roughly 100,000 clones, roughly 91% seen once. This clonotype was obtained from a human donor in good health. Sequenced sample: CD4+ T cells sorted from blood.

The CDR3 nucleotides are TGCGCCAGCAGCTTGGCTCAGGGACTTAGCACAGATACGCAGTATTTT. This sequence encodes CASSLAQGLSTDTQYF. The V and J genes are TRBV5-1 and TRBJ2-3; perhaps TRBD2 as D (6 bases). Germline V gives CDR1 SGHRS, CDR2 YFSETQ. Trimming removed 0 bases at V and 0 bases at J, with 11 bases between. The CDR3 length is 16 residues.